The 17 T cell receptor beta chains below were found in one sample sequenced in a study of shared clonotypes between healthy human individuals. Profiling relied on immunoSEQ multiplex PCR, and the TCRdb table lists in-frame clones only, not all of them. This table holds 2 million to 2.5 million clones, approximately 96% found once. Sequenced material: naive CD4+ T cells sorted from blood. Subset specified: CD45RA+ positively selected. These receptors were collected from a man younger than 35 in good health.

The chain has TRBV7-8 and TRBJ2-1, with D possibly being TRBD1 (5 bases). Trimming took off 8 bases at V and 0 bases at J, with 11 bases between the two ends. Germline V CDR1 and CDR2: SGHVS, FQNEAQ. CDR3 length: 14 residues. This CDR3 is CASGAVLSYNEQFF. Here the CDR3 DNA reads TGTGCCAGCGGGGCCGTGCTCTCCTACAATGAGCAGTTCTTC.

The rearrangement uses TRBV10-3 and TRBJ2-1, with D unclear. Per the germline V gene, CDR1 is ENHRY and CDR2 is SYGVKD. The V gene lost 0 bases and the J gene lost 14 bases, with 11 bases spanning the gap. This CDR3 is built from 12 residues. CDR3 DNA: TGTGCCATCAGTGAGTCGTCGGAGATAGAGTTCTTC. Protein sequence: CAISESSEIEFF.

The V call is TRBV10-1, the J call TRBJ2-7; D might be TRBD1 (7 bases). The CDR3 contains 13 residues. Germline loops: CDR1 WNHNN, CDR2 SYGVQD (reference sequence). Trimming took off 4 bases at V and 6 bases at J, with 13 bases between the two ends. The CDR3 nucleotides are TGCGCCAGCAGTGGGTGGCAGGGGGGCGAGCAGTACTTC. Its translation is CASSGWQGGEQYF.

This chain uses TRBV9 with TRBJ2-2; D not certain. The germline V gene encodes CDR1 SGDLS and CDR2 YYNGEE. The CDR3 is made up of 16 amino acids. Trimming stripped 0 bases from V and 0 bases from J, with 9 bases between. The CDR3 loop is CASSVGAHANTGELFF. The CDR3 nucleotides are TGTGCCAGCAGCGTAGGGGCTCACGCGAACACCGGGGAGCTGTTTTTT.

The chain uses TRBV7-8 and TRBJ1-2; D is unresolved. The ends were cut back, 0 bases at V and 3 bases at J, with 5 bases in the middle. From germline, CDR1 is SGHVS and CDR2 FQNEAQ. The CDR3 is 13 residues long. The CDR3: CASSLALDYGYTF. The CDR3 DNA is TGTGCCAGCAGCTTAGCTCTGGACTATGGCTACACCTTC.

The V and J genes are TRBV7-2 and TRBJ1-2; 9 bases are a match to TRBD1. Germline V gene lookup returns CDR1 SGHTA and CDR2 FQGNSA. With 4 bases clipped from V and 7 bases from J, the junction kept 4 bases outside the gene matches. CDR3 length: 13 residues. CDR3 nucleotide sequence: TGTGCCAGCAGCTCCGGGACAGGGCTTGGCTACACCTTC. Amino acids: CASSSGTGLGYTF.

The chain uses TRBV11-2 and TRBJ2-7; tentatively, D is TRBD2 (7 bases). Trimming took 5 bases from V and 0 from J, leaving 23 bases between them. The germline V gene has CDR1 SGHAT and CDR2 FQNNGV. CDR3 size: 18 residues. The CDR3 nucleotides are TGTGCCAGCAGCACCCAGAGGGGGGGCAAATTTGACTCCTACGAGCAGTACTTC. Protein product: CASSTQRGGKFDSYEQYF.

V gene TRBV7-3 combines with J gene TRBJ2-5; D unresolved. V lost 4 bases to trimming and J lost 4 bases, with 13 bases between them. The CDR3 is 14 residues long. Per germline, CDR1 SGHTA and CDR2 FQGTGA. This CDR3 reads CASSSGPVGETQYF. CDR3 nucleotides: TGTGCCAGCAGCTCCGGACCGGTGGGAGAGACCCAGTACTTC.

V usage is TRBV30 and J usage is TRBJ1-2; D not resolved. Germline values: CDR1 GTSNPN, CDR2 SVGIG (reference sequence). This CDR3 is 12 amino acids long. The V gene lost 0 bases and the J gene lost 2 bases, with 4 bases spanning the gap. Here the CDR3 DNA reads TGTGCCTGGAGTGTAAAAAACTATGGCTACACCTTC. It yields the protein CAWSVKNYGYTF.

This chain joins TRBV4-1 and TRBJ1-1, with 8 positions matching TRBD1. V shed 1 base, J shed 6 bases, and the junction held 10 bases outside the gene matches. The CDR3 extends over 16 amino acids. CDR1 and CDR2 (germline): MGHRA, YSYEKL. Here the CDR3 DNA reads TGCGCCAGCAGCCAAGTAGGACAGGGCGGCTTCGCTGAAGCTTTCTTT. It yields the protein CASSQVGQGGFAEAFF.

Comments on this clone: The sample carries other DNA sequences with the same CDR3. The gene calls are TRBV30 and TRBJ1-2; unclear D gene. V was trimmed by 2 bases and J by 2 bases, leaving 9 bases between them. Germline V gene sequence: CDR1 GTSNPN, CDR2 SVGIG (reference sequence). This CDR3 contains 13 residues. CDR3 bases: TGTGCCTGGAGTCCTACTCAGAACTATGGCTACACCTTC. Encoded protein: CAWSPTQNYGYTF.

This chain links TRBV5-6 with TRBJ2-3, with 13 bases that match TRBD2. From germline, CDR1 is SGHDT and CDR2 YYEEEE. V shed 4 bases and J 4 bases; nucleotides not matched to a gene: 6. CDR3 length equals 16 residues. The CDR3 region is CASSAGTSGASDTQYF. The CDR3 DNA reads TGTGCCAGCAGCGCGGGGACTAGCGGGGCGTCAGATACGCAGTATTTT.

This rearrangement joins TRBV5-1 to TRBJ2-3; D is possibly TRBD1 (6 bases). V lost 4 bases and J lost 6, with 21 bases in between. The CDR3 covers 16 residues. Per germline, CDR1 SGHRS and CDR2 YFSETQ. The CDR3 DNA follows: TGCGCCAGCAGCCCCGACGCCGGGACAACGGCGGATACGCAGTATTTT. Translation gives CASSPDAGTTADTQYF. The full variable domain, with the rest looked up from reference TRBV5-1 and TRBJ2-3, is KAGVTQTPRYLIKTRGQQVTLSCSPISGHRSVSWYQQTPGQGLQFLFEYFSETQRNKGNFPGRFSGRQFSNSRSEMNVSTLELGDSALYLCASSPDAGTTADTQYFGPGTRLTVL.

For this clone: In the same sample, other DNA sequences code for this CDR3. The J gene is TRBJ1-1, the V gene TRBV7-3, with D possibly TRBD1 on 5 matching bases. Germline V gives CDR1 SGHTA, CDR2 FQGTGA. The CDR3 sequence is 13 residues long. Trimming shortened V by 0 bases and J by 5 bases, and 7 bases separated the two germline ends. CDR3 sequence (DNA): TGTGCCAGCAGCTTAACTCAGGGTACTGAAGCTTTCTTT. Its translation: CASSLTQGTEAFF.

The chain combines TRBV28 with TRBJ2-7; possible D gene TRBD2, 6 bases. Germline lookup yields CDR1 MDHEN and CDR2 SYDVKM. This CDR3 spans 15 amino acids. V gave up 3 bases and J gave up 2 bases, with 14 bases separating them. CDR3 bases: TGTGCCAGCAGTTTGGAGGGATCTCCCGCCTACGAGCAGTACTTC. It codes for CASSLEGSPAYEQYF.

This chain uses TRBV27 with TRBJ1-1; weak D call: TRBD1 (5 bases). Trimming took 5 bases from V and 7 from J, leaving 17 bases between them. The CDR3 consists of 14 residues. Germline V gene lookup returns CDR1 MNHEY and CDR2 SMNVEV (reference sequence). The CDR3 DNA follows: TGTGCCAGCAGTCTGTATAGGCAGGGTGGTGAAGCTTTCTTT. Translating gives CASSLYRQGGEAFF.

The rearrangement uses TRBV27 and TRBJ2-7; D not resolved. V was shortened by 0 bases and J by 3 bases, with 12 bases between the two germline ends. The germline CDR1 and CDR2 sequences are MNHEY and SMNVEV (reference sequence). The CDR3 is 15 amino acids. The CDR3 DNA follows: TGTGCCAGCAGTTTATCGGTCAACGGCTTCTACGAGCAGTACTTC. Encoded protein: CASSLSVNGFYEQYF.